This T cell receptor (beta chain) was recovered during a study of T cell repertoires in cytomegalovirus infection. This CDR3 contains 15 residues. Germline V gives CDR1 LGHNA, CDR2 YSLEER. V dropped 2 bases and J dropped 8; count of bases not matched to a gene: 11. This clonotype was picked up a small number of times. Its cognate antigen is unknown. From the reads, TCRdb called clonotypes with MiXCR, one entry per CDR3 protein. The table shows around 81,000 distinct CDR3 sequences, with around 40% occurring only once. The chain couples TRBV4-3 to TRBJ1-2; 7 bases match TRBD1. Sequenced here: CD8+ T cells from cultured PBMCs, sampled from culture after CMV antigen stimulation. The clonotype comes from a human donor in good health (CMV status not recorded). Some clones in this sample may be carry-over from other donors' samples. The CDR3 DNA is TGCGCCAGCAGCCAAAAGGGGCAGGGGGTCGGCGGCTACACCTTC. Protein product: CASSQKGQGVGGYTF.